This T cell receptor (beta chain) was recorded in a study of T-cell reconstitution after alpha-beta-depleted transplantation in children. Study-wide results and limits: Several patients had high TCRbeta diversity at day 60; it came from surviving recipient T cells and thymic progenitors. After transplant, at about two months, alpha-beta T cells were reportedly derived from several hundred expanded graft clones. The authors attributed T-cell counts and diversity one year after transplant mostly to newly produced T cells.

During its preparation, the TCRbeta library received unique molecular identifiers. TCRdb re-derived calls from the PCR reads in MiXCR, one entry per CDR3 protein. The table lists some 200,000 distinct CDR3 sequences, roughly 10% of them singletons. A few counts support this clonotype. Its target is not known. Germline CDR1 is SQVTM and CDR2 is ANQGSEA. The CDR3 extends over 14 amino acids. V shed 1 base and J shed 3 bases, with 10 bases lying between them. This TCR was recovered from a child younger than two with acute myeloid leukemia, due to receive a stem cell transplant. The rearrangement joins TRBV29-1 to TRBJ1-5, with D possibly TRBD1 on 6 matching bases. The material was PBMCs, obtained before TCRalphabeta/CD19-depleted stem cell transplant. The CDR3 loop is CSVEGTEPNQPQHF. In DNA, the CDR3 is TGCAGCGTTGAAGGGACAGAACCCAATCAGCCCCAGCATTTT.